Below are 4 T cell receptor beta chains sequenced from a single sample in a study of OX40 agonist ivuxolimab in advanced cancers. Libraries were constructed by the immunoSEQ multiplex PCR assay. This is the immuneACCESS table as TCRdb keeps it, with only in-frame sequences that have V and J called. A part of the clones is gone; compared with another copy, unresolved V genes explain less than half, and the rest is unexplained. The sample includes under 85,000 clones, with about 90% observed a single time. The ten largest clones add up to about 2.5% of the sample. The sample here was CD4+ or CD8+ T cells sorted from blood, taken in a trial of the OX40 agonist ivuxolimab. All receptors derive from an adult with an advanced solid tumor such as melanoma, head and neck, liver or kidney cancer.

This clone was observed a single time. The gene calls are TRBV15 and TRBJ1-5; 8 bases map to TRBD1. V lost 1 base, J lost 1 base, and 12 bases stayed unmatched. Germline V CDR1 and CDR2: LNHNV, YYDKDF (reference sequence). This CDR3 comprises 19 residues. The CDR3 DNA is TGTGCCACCAGCAGAGTCCGCGGACAGGGAAAGTTGAGCAATCAGCCCCAGCATTTT. This encodes CATSRVRGQGKLSNQPQHF.

The rearrangement links TRBV4-3 to TRBJ1-2; no definite D call. CDR3 size: 13 residues. Germline V gives CDR1 LGHNA, CDR2 YSLEER. V lost 3 bases and J lost 6, with 11 bases in between. The chain's CDR3 is CASSHSGVDGYTF. CDR3 DNA: TGCGCCAGCAGCCATAGCGGGGTGGATGGCTACACCTTC.

A few counts support this clone. The rearrangement joins TRBV19 to TRBJ1-5; 10 bases are shared with TRBD1. J lost 3 bases, V lost 6 bases, and 5 bases had no gene match. Per the germline V gene, CDR1 is LNHDA and CDR2 is SQIVND (reference sequence). The CDR3 covers 15 residues. The CDR3 loop is CASRTGGASNQPQHF. DNA of the CDR3: TGTGCCAGTAGGACAGGGGGCGCTTCCAATCAGCCCCAGCATTTT. The whole variable domain, filled in from reference TRBV19 and TRBJ1-5, reads DGGITQSPKYLFRKEGQNVTLSCEQNLNHDAMYWYRQDPGQGLRLIYYSQIVNDFQKGDIAEGYSVSREKKESFPLTVTSAQKNPTAFYLCASRTGGASNQPQHFGDGTRLSIL.

This clone was found once. The genes are TRBV7-2 and TRBJ2-5, with D tentatively TRBD1 (5 bases). This CDR3 region has 16 residues. CDR1 SGHTA and CDR2 FQGNSA come from the germline V gene. V was pared by 5 bases and J by 4 bases, with 20 bases between. The CDR3 region has the DNA TGTGCCAGCAGCAGGGGCACTGGGGCATCAAGAGAGACCCAGTACTTC. Its translation: CASSRGTGASRETQYF.